This T cell receptor beta chain was captured in a study of response to subunit inactivated influenza vaccine. A single record per CDR3 protein comes from TCRdb applying MiXCR to the RT-PCR reads. This sample carries under 850,000 distinct CDR3 sequences, 18% of them seen once, and the ten largest clones take under 13%. Sequencing was performed on PBMCs from blood, taken around 5 days after vaccination. This receptor was taken from a man between 50 and 59 years old who received an inactivated influenza vaccine.

CDR3 DNA: TGTGCCACCGCGGAGACAGACAAAAACATTCAGTACTTC. Amino acid sequence: CATAETDKNIQYF. The V gene is TRBV15, the J gene TRBJ2-4; D is perhaps TRBD1 (5 bases). Germline V gene sequence: CDR1 LNHNV, CDR2 YYDKDF (reference sequence). V lost 8 bases, J lost 3 bases, and 11 bases lay in between. The CDR3 extends over 13 amino acids.